One T cell receptor beta chain is described in this entry. Its antigen is not known. This entry is derived from a study of cytomegalovirus exposure and HLA in healthy donors. The CDR3 sequence is 13 residues long. The germline V gene has CDR1 SGHTA and CDR2 FQGNSA. V lost 4 bases and J lost 7, with 11 bases in between. Findings and caveats of the study: Looking again later, the authors saw that most CMV-associated TCR beta chains seemed HLA-restricted. A later analysis linked a missense variant in DCLRE1C to the trimming of TCR beta V and J genes.

The PCR contained 60 Vbeta and 13 Jbeta primers. The table came from immunoSEQ multiplex PCR; TCRdb's copy has only in-frame clones and leaves some out. The table records 120,000 to 150,000 clones, about four fifths of them present only once. The V and J genes are TRBV7-2 and TRBJ1-5, with D tentatively TRBD1 (6 bases). The sample comprised PBMCs. The clonotype comes from a man in his forties in good health and CMV-seropositive. The chain's CDR3 is CASSSGADQPQHF. DNA of the CDR3: TGTGCCAGCAGCTCAGGGGCCGACCAGCCCCAGCATTTT.